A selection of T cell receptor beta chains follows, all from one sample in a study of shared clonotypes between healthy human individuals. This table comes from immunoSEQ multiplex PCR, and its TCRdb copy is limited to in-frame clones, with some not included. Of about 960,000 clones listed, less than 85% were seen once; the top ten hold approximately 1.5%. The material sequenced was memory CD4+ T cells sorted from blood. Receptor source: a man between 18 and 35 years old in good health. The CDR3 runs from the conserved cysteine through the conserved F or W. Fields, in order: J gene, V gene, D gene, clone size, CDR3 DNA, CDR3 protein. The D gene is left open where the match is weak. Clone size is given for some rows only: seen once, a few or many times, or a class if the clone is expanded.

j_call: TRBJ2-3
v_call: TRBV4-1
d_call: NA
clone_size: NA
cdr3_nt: TGCGCCAGCAGCCTTCGGGACTTCACAGATACGCAGTATTTT
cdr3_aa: CASSLRDFTDTQYF

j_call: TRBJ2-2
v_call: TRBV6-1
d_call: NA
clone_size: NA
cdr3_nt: TGTGCCAGCAGTGAAAGACAGCCGGCGAACACCGGGGAGCTGTTTTTT
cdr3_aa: CASSERQPANTGELFF

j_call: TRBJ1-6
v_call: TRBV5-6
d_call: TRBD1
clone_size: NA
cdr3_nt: TGTGCCAGCAGCCAGTGGGACAGGGTCAATTCACCCCTCCACTTT
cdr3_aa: CASSQWDRVNSPLHF

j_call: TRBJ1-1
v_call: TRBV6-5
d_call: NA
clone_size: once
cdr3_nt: TGTGCCAGCAGTACAACAGCGCGGGGCACTGAAGCTTTCTTT
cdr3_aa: CASSTTARGTEAFF

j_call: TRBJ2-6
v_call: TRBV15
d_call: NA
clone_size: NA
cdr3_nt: TGTGCCACCAGCACCGGCTCTGGGGCCAACGTCCTGACTTTC
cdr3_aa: CATSTGSGANVLTF

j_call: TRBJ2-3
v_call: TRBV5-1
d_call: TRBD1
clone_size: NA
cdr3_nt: TGCGCCAGCAGCCTCTTTTGGGACAGGCTAACAGATACGCAGTATTTT
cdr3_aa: CASSLFWDRLTDTQYF

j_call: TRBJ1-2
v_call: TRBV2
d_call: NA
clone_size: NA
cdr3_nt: TGTGCCAGCACGAATCAGATGTCCAACTATGGCTACACCTTC
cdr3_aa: CASTNQMSNYGYTF

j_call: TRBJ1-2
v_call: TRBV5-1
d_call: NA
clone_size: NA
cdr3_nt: TGCGCCAGCAGCTTGGGATGGGGAGACACTAACTATGGCTACACCTTC
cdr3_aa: CASSLGWGDTNYGYTF

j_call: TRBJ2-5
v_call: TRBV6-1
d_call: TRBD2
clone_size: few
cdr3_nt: TGTGCCAGCAGTGAAGCTGTAGCGGGAGGGGTGAACTTC
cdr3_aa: CASSEAVAGGVNF

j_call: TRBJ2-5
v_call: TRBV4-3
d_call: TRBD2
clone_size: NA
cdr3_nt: TGCGCCAGCAGCCGACGAGCGGGAGAAGAGACCCAGTACTTC
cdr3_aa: CASSRRAGEETQYF

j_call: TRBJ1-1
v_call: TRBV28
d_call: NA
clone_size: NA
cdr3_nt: TGTGCCAGCAGTTTCCCCGACAGGAACACTGAAGCTTTCTTT
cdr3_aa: CASSFPDRNTEAFF

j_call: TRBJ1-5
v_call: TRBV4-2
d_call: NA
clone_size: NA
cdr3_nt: TGTGCCAGCAGCCAAGTTCAGGGGAGAGGCAATCAGCCCCAGCATTTT
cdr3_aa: CASSQVQGRGNQPQHF

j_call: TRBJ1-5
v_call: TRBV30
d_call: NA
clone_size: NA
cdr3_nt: TGTGCCTGGAGTCGGGTGCGGAATCAGCCCCAGCATTTT
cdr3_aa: CAWSRVRNQPQHF

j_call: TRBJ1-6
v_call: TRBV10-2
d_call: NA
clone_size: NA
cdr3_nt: TGCGCCAGCAGAAGGGGGGAGAACGCCTATAATTCACCCCTCCACTTT
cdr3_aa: CASRRGENAYNSPLHF

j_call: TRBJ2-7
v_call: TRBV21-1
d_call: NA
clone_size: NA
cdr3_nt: TGTGCCAGCAGCAAATGGTCCCCAACAGAGCAGTACTTC
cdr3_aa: CASSKWSPTEQYF

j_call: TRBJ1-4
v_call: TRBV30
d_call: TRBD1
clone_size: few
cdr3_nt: TGTGCCTGGAGTGTACGGCAGGGGGTGGAAGAAAAACTGTTTTTT
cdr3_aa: CAWSVRQGVEEKLFF

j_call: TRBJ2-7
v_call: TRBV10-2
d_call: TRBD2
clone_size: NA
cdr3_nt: TGCGCCACCGCGACTAGCGGGGGGGGTTACGAGCAGTACTTC
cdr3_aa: CATATSGGGYEQYF